What follows describes a single TCR beta chain. The antigen remains undetermined. One junction end does not reproduce the germline sequence, and a read error may be involved. Blood RNA came from unsorted whole blood; germline DNA was also extracted. Patients were treatment-naive with chronic HBV infection. The sample is drawn from a study of tumor-infiltrating lymphocytes in primary liver carcinoma. Study at large: Patients underwent resection of primary liver carcinoma.

TCR beta cDNA came from around 500 ng total RNA, primed with a constant-region primer. Modified slightly, ARM-PCR produced TCR beta libraries over three nested multiplex PCR rounds. The first two PCR rounds, roughly 11 cycles each, used TRBV1-TRBV30 forward primers and a C-beta reverse primer. TCRdb independently ran MiXCR on the multiplex PCR reads; one entry per CDR3 protein. Here the sample spans more than 150,000 distinct CDR3 sequences, 50% to 75% being singletons. CDR1 MNHEY and CDR2 SVGEGT come from the germline V gene. The CDR3 runs 14 residues. Findings and limits, study-wide: The top-250-clone fraction was significantly higher in tumors than in blood (p = 0.039).

This clonotype was obtained from a man in his forties with primary liver carcinoma and hepatitis B virus infection. What was sequenced was peripheral blood. This chain uses TRBV6-2 or TRBV6-3 with TRBJ2-6; D is possibly TRBD1 (5 bases). CDR3 sequence (DNA): TGTACCAGCAGTTACACCTCTGGGGCCAACTTCCTGACTTTC. Its translation is CTSSYTSGANFLTF.